This TCR beta chain was obtained from a study of T cell repertoires in cytomegalovirus infection. Overall study context: Both a matching HLA type and CMV infection were indicated by public TCR beta signatures. Overall study results and limits: Frequencies of public TCR beta families were cumulated, and this identified carriers of CMV plus the relevant HLA. CMV-specific HLA-C-restricted TCR beta clonotypes dominated the ex vivo response.

The CDR3 has 15 residues. V lost 5 bases to trimming and J lost 4 bases; unmatched junction nucleotides: 6. CDR1 SGHNT and CDR2 YENEEA come from the germline V gene. TCRdb itself ran the reads through MiXCR, one entry per CDR3 protein. The sample holds tens of thousands of distinct CDR3 sequences, 3% to 4% seen once. This clonotype occurred many times. Its target is not known. What was sequenced was PBMCs. The sequence derives from a human donor in good health (CMV status not recorded). Some clones in this sample may be carry-over from other donors' samples. The chain carries TRBV11-3 and TRBJ2-2; the match to TRBD1 covers 8 bases. CDR3 residues: CASSPDRGGTGELFF. The CDR3 nucleotides read TGTGCCAGCAGCCCCGACAGGGGAGGCACCGGGGAGCTGTTTTTT.